The 2 T cell receptor beta chains in this list originate from one sample, sequenced in a study of T cell responses to AZD1222 COVID-19 vaccine. Measured with immunoSEQ multiplex PCR; TCRdb has only the in-frame clones, and not every one. Of 150,000 to 200,000 clones in the sample, over 85% were seen once. The starting material was peripheral blood, obtained 28 days after the second AZD1222 dose. These receptors all stem from an adult who received the AZD1222 COVID-19 vaccine.

The rearrangement joins TRBV10-3 to TRBJ2-1; possible D gene TRBD1, 6 bases. Germline assignment: CDR1 ENHRY and CDR2 SYGVKD. CDR3 size: 14 residues. V shed 6 bases and J shed 0 bases, with 9 bases lying between them. This chain's CDR3 is CAISGQSSYNEQFF. CDR3 bases: TGTGCCATCAGCGGACAGAGCTCCTACAATGAGCAGTTCTTC.

The chain combines TRBV5-1 with TRBJ1-2; 7 bases align to TRBD1. Trimming cost V 4 bases and J 6 bases; bases outside gene matches: 6. Germline assignment: CDR1 SGHRS and CDR2 YFSETQ. The CDR3 runs 13 residues. Here the CDR3 reads CASSLGTEHGYTF. The CDR3 nucleotides are TGCGCCAGCAGCCTGGGGACAGAACATGGCTACACCTTC. Supplemented by reference TRBV5-1 and TRBJ1-2, the full variable domain reads KAGVTQTPRYLIKTRGQQVTLSCSPISGHRSVSWYQQTPGQGLQFLFEYFSETQRNKGNFPGRFSGRQFSNSRSEMNVSTLELGDSALYLCASSLGTEHGYTFGSGTRLTVV.